Listed below are T cell receptor beta chains from one sample, sequenced in a study of spatial heterogeneity in lung cancer. One entry per CDR3 protein, called by TCRdb with MiXCR from the 5' RACE reads. Among some 39,000 distinct CDR3 sequences listed, roughly 7% were seen once. The starting material was PBMCs, obtained at surgery. These receptors all come from a female donor with early-stage non-small cell lung cancer. Each CDR3 is given with its conserved first and last residue. D genes are given only for firm matches. Part of the rows lack a size; the others show once, few, many or a class for expanded clones.

V	D	J	size	CDR3	DNA
TRBV7-9	TRBD1	TRBJ2-3	many	CASRQGGDTQYF	TGTGCCAGCAGGCAAGGGGGCGATACGCAGTATTTT
TRBV18	-	TRBJ2-3	few	CASSPSREGGSGTQYF	TGTGCCAGCTCACCATCTCGAGAGGGTGGCTCAGGTACGCAGTATTTT
TRBV3-1	-	TRBJ2-1	many	CASSLQYNEQFF	TGTGCCAGCAGCCTACAGTACAATGAGCAGTTCTTC
TRBV5-8	-	TRBJ1-1	-	CASSLAFLAASNTEAFF	TGTGCCAGCAGCTTGGCCTTTTTGGCAGCCTCGAACACTGAAGCTTTCTTT
TRBV6-5	TRBD1	TRBJ2-3	many	CASSRFGTGVTDTQYF	TGTGCCAGCAGCCGATTCGGGACAGGGGTGACAGATACGCAGTATTTT
TRBV12-3/TRBV12-4	-	TRBJ1-1	medium-sized	CASSAQAGTEAFF	TGTGCCAGCAGTGCTCAAGCGGGGACTGAAGCTTTCTTT
TRBV2	-	TRBJ1-5	few	CASSGASDNQPQHF	TGTGCCAGCAGTGGGGCCAGCGATAATCAGCCCCAGCATTTT
TRBV20-1	TRBD2	TRBJ2-3	many	CSAPGLDEDTQYF	TGCAGTGCTCCCGGACTAGATGAAGATACGCAGTATTTT
TRBV6-2/TRBV6-3	TRBD2	TRBJ2-1	few	CASSFAGVPNEQFF	TGTGCCAGCAGTTTTGCGGGGGTCCCCAATGAGCAGTTCTTC
TRBV7-9	-	TRBJ1-5	many	CASSLVGADQPQHF	TGTGCCAGCAGCTTAGTGGGGGCGGATCAGCCCCAGCATTTT
TRBV9	-	TRBJ2-1	many	CASSVDHGFDEQFF	TGTGCCAGCAGCGTAGATCACGGGTTCGATGAGCAGTTCTTC
TRBV7-2	-	TRBJ2-5	many	CASSPDHQETQYF	TGTGCCAGCAGCCCGGACCACCAAGAGACCCAGTACTTC
TRBV12-3/TRBV12-4	-	TRBJ1-5	many	CASSSVGGDQPQHF	TGTGCCAGCAGCTCCGTTGGGGGTGATCAGCCCCAGCATTTT
TRBV4-1	-	TRBJ1-5	few	CASSQGGQGNQPQHF	TGCGCCAGCAGCCAAGGAGGGCAGGGCAATCAGCCCCAGCATTTT
TRBV3-1	-	TRBJ1-3	many	CASSVRTASSGNTIYF	TGTGCCAGCAGCGTGCGGACAGCCTCGTCTGGAAACACCATATATTTT
TRBV5-1	-	TRBJ1-4	many	CASSRSQGRSEKLFF	TGCGCCAGCAGCCGCTCACAGGGAAGGTCTGAAAAACTGTTTTTT
TRBV5-1	-	TRBJ2-1	many	CASSLGPVNLNNEQFF	TGCGCCAGCAGCTTGGGGCCGGTTAACCTTAACAATGAGCAGTTCTTC
TRBV4-2	TRBD1	TRBJ1-3	few	CASSRTYPTGAGNTIYF	TGTGCCAGCAGCCGCACTTACCCGACAGGGGCGGGAAACACCATATATTTT
TRBV6-5	TRBD1	TRBJ1-6	-	CASRPIEAGGSPLHF	TGTGCCAGCAGGCCGATCGAGGCAGGGGGTTCACCCCTCCACTTT
TRBV3-1	TRBD1	TRBJ1-4	few	CASSQDPGGGNEKLFF	TGTGCCAGCAGCCAGGACCCAGGGGGTGGCAATGAAAAACTGTTTTTT
TRBV7-2	-	TRBJ2-1	many	CASSRSYTNEQFF	TGTGCCAGCAGCCGCTCCTACACCAATGAGCAGTTCTTC
TRBV3-1	-	TRBJ1-4	many	CASSPSPGSSTNEKLFF	TGTGCCAGCAGCCCTTCCCCCGGGAGCTCGACTAATGAAAAACTGTTTTTT
TRBV6-1	-	TRBJ1-1	many	CASSEGTEAFF	TGTGCCAGCAGTGAGGGAACTGAAGCTTTCTTT
TRBV11-1	-	TRBJ2-7	many	CASSFGHMRGSGSYEQYF	TGTGCCAGCAGCTTTGGCCATATGAGAGGGTCCGGCTCCTACGAGCAGTACTTC
TRBV7-3	-	TRBJ2-1	-	CASAPMGTAGTSSFYNEQFF	TGTGCCAGCGCACCTATGGGGACTGCGGGTACCTCTTCGTTTTACAATGAGCAGTTCTTC
TRBV29-1	-	TRBJ1-2	-	CSVELWNYGYTF	TGCAGCGTTGAATTGTGGAACTATGGCTACACCTTC
TRBV18	-	TRBJ1-1	few	CASSHDSNTEAFF	TGTGCCAGCTCCCACGACAGTAACACTGAAGCTTTCTTT
TRBV29-1	-	TRBJ1-4	-	CSVARGVGNEKLFF	TGCAGCGTTGCCAGGGGCGTTGGTAATGAAAAACTGTTTTTT
TRBV7-2	-	TRBJ2-1	few	CASSLSFSRDEQFF	TGTGCCAGCAGCTTATCCTTTAGCCGGGATGAGCAGTTCTTC
TRBV3-1	-	TRBJ2-7	-	CASSQRYQGPYEQYF	TGTGCCAGCAGCCAAAGATACCAGGGACCCTACGAGCAGTACTTC
TRBV11-3	TRBD2	TRBJ2-5	-	CASSHGGSSQETQYF	TGTGCCAGCTCTCACGGCGGGAGCTCACAAGAGACCCAGTACTTC
TRBV29-1	-	TRBJ1-4	many	CSVARNRNEKLFF	TGCAGCGTGGCCCGGAATCGGAATGAAAAACTGTTTTTT
TRBV28	-	TRBJ2-3	many	CASSLVRFTQYF	TGTGCCAGCAGTTTAGTCAGGTTTACGCAGTATTTT
TRBV7-9	-	TRBJ1-4	many	CASSLGDRTTNEKLFF	TGTGCCAGCAGCTTAGGGGACCGAACAACTAATGAAAAACTGTTTTTT
TRBV11-2	-	TRBJ1-5	many	CASSFTSGAAEPQHF	TGTGCCAGCAGCTTTACTTCCGGGGCGGCTGAGCCCCAGCATTTT
TRBV10-3	-	TRBJ1-2	many	CAIGGGNYGYTF	TGTGCCATCGGAGGGGGTAACTATGGCTACACCTTC
TRBV6-1	-	TRBJ2-1	many	CASANRGPYNEQFF	TGTGCCAGTGCGAACCGGGGGCCCTACAATGAGCAGTTCTTC
TRBV12-3/TRBV12-4	TRBD1	TRBJ2-3	-	CASSWGTGDGYTQYF	TGTGCCAGCAGTTGGGGGACAGGGGATGGATATACGCAGTATTTT
TRBV4-1	-	TRBJ2-5	few	CASSQGPVVQETQYF	TGCGCCAGCAGCCAAGGGCCAGTAGTTCAAGAGACCCAGTACTTC
TRBV2	-	TRBJ1-2	few	CASSSVFYGYTF	TGTGCCAGCAGTTCAGTGTTCTATGGCTACACCTTC
TRBV3-1	TRBD1	TRBJ1-2	few	CASSQGDSLYGYTF	TGTGCCAGCAGCCAAGGGGACAGTCTCTATGGCTACACCTTC
TRBV18	-	TRBJ2-3	-	CASSPLIGTQYF	TGTGCCAGCTCACCCCTTATCGGTACGCAGTATTTT
TRBV4-1	-	TRBJ2-7	few	CASSQEWGQDYEQYF	TGCGCCAGCAGCCAAGAATGGGGGCAAGATTACGAGCAGTACTTC
TRBV3-1	TRBD2	TRBJ2-3	many	CASRLAGNTDTQYF	TGTGCCAGCCGCCTAGCGGGGAACACAGATACGCAGTATTTT
TRBV20-1	TRBD2	TRBJ2-3	-	CSARDWGLAGGTDTQYF	TGCAGTGCTAGAGATTGGGGACTAGCGGGGGGCACAGATACGCAGTATTTT
TRBV4-2	TRBD2	TRBJ2-3	many	CASSQERSGGGWTDTQYF	TGTGCCAGCAGCCAAGAACGTAGCGGGGGGGGTTGGACAGATACGCAGTATTTT
TRBV28	-	TRBJ1-2	many	CASSYGWEVGYTF	TGTGCCAGCAGTTATGGCTGGGAGGTCGGCTACACCTTC
TRBV4-3	-	TRBJ1-2	few	CASSQDLLVAGYTF	TGCGCCAGCAGCCAAGATTTGCTCGTGGCGGGCTACACCTTC
TRBV20-1	TRBD1	TRBJ1-5	many	CSARNRGGNQPQHF	TGCAGTGCTAGAAACAGGGGAGGCAATCAGCCCCAGCATTTT
TRBV7-2	-	TRBJ2-4	few	CASSSGRKNIQYF	TGTGCCAGCAGCTCCGGGCGAAAAAACATTCAGTACTTC
TRBV29-1	-	TRBJ1-1	many	CSVGLKLGTEAFF	TGCAGCGTTGGACTAAAACTTGGGACTGAAGCTTTCTTT
TRBV6-5	-	TRBJ2-7	many	CASSPGLRVRQYF	TGTGCCAGCAGTCCGGGACTTCGGGTCCGGCAGTACTTC
TRBV7-2	-	TRBJ2-3	many	CASSSGSDTDTQYF	TGTGCCAGCAGCTCGGGGTCTGACACAGATACGCAGTATTTT
TRBV7-9	TRBD1	TRBJ1-6	many	CASSSGQGSYNSPLHF	TGTGCCAGCAGCTCGGGACAGGGTTCCTATAATTCACCCCTCCACTTT
TRBV11-2	-	TRBJ2-5	many	CASSFTRAGIQETQYF	TGTGCCAGCAGCTTCACTCGTGCGGGCATCCAAGAGACCCAGTACTTC
TRBV7-2	-	TRBJ1-2	many	CASSDDIWTAQANYGYTF	TGTGCCAGCAGCGACGATATATGGACAGCCCAAGCTAACTATGGCTACACCTTC
TRBV27	TRBD1	TRBJ2-7	-	CASSSRTGVLYEQYF	TGTGCCAGCAGTTCCCGGACAGGGGTCCTCTACGAGCAGTACTTC
TRBV18	-	TRBJ2-2	-	CASSGWTTGELFF	TGTGCCAGCTCAGGTTGGACCACCGGGGAGCTGTTTTTT
TRBV18	-	TRBJ2-5	many	CASSTQAQETQYF	TGTGCCAGCTCAACGCAGGCCCAAGAGACCCAGTACTTC